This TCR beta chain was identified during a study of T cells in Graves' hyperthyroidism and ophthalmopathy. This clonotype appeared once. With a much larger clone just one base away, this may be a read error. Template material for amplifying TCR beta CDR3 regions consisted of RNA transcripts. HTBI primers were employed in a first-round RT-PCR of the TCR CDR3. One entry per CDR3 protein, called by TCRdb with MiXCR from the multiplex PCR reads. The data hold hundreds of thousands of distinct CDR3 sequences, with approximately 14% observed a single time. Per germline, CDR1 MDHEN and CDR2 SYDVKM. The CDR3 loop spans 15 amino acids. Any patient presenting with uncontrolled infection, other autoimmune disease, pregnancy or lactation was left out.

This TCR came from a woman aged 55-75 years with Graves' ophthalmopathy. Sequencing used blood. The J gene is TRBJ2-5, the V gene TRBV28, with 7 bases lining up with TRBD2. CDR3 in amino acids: CASSQDPSGQEAQYF. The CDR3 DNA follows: TGTGCCAGCAGCCAAGACCCTAGCGGACAAGAGGCCCAGTACTTC.